This T cell receptor (beta chain) was identified during a study of blood T cell repertoires in COVID-19. V lost 3 bases and J lost 6; bases outside the gene matches: 14. This CDR3 has 17 amino acids. Germline V lookup: CDR1 SNHLY, CDR2 FYNNEI. Clones were read by immunoSEQ multiplex PCR, and TCRdb kept only the in-frame ones, dropping some. The table includes hundreds of thousands of clones, around 87% detected once. The specimen sequenced was peripheral blood. The clonotype originates from a woman aged 60 to 75 with COVID-19, enrolled during active disease. V and J are TRBV2 and TRBJ1-2; 9 bases map to TRBD1. The CDR3 DNA is TGTGCCAGCAGTGACCGGGACAGGGACCTCTTTAAAGATGGCTACACCTTC. Its protein product is CASSDRDRDLFKDGYTF.